A selection of T cell receptor beta chains follows, all from one sample in a study of blood T cell repertoires in COVID-19. Profiling relied on immunoSEQ multiplex PCR, and the TCRdb table lists in-frame clones only, not all of them. This sample yields approximately 97,000 clones, of which over 65% are seen a single time; 4% to 5.5% belongs to the top ten. Sample: peripheral blood. These receptors were taken from a human donor in a cohort sampled during active COVID-19. Each CDR3 is given with its conserved first and last residue. The order of the fields is clone size, D gene, J gene, V gene, CDR3 protein, CDR3 DNA. The D gene is left open where the match is weak. Size values are once, few and many counts, or a class for expanded clones, and some rows have none.

NA | NA | TRBJ2-2 | TRBV9 | CASSVSVTDTGELFF | TGTGCCAGCAGCGTCTCCGTCACAGACACCGGGGAGCTGTTTTTT
once | NA | TRBJ2-1 | TRBV3-1/TRBV3-2 | CASSRLSSVAGNNEQFF | TGTGCCAGCAGCCGCTTATCATCGGTGGCAGGGAACAATGAGCAGTTCTTC
NA | TRBD1 | TRBJ2-7 | TRBV19 | CASSRPGQGAEKQYF | TGTGCCAGTAGTAGACCGGGACAGGGGGCTGAAAAGCAGTACTTC
NA | TRBD2 | TRBJ2-1 | TRBV7-2 | CASSPGTSLLYNEQFF | TGTGCCAGCAGCCCCGGGACTAGCCTTCTCTACAATGAGCAGTTCTTC
NA | TRBD1 | TRBJ1-5 | TRBV16 | CASSPGTGAGQPQHF | TGTGCCAGCAGCCCAGGGACAGGGGCCGGTCAGCCCCAGCATTTT
NA | NA | TRBJ2-3 | TRBV30 | CAWVRGGLEQNTQYF | TGTGCCTGGGTGAGGGGGGGCCTAGAGCAGAATACGCAGTATTTT
few | NA | TRBJ2-7 | TRBV29-1 | CSVEMGLNSYEQYF | TGCAGCGTTGAGATGGGACTGAACTCCTACGAGCAGTACTTC
NA | TRBD1 | TRBJ2-2 | TRBV4-3 | CASSQTQGVSGELFF | TGCGCCAGCAGCCAGACCCAGGGGGTGAGCGGGGAGCTGTTTTTT
few | TRBD1 | TRBJ2-7 | TRBV5-1 | CASSFGGTGLYEQYF | TGCGCCAGCAGCTTCGGAGGGACAGGGCTATACGAGCAGTACTTC
NA | NA | TRBJ1-2 | TRBV5-1 | CASSLTVSPNYGYTF | TGCGCCAGCAGCTTGACAGTTTCCCCTAACTATGGCTACACCTTC
NA | NA | TRBJ1-1 | TRBV9 | CASSPVEGDTEAFF | TGTGCCAGCAGCCCAGTGGAGGGCGACACTGAAGCTTTCTTT
NA | NA | TRBJ2-4 | TRBV12-3/TRBV12-4 | CAIGRGGKNIQYF | TGTGCCATCGGCCGGGGAGGCAAAAACATTCAGTACTTC
few | TRBD2 | TRBJ2-5 | TRBV5-1 | CASSSPPYGTSGSYDHPQAAQYF | TGCGCCAGCAGCTCCCCGCCCTATGGGACTAGCGGGTCTTACGACCACCCTCAGGCGGCCCAGTACTTC
NA | NA | TRBJ1-5 | TRBV5-1 | CASSLSPNSNQPQHF | TGCGCCAGCAGCTTGAGCCCCAATAGCAATCAGCCCCAGCATTTT
few | NA | TRBJ2-6 | TRBV24-1 | CATSGIRGRTSGANVLTF | TGTGCCACCAGTGGAATTAGGGGCCGGACCTCTGGGGCCAACGTCCTGACTTTC
once | TRBD1 | TRBJ1-1 | TRBV14 | CASSQTGLVTEAFF | TGTGCCAGCAGCCAGACAGGGCTAGTCACTGAAGCTTTCTTT
NA | TRBD1 | TRBJ2-7 | TRBV6-5 | CASRPDRGGYEQYF | TGTGCCAGCAGACCTGACAGGGGGGGTTACGAGCAGTACTTC
once | TRBD1 | TRBJ1-4 | TRBV5-1 | CASRTGQTNEKLFF | TGCGCCAGCAGGACGGGACAGACTAATGAAAAACTGTTTTTT
NA | TRBD1 | TRBJ1-1 | TRBV6-5 | CASSYRKQGMNTEAFF | TGTGCCAGCAGTTACCGTAAACAGGGGATGAACACTGAAGCTTTCTTT
NA | NA | TRBJ1-1 | TRBV5-4 | CASSLAERGTEAFF | TGTGCCAGCAGCTTGGCTGAAAGGGGCACTGAAGCTTTCTTT
few | TRBD2 | TRBJ2-7 | TRBV7-9 | CASSLGGLAGLGEQYF | TGTGCCAGCAGCTTAGGCGGGCTAGCGGGGCTGGGTGAGCAGTACTTC
NA | NA | TRBJ1-6 | TRBV7-8 | CASGGALNSPLHF | TGTGCCAGCGGGGGGGCGCTTAACTCACCCCTCCACTTT
once | NA | TRBJ1-2 | TRBV7-8 | CASSFPGRGYYGYTF | TGTGCCAGCAGCTTCCCCGGGAGGGGTTACTATGGCTACACCTTC
NA | NA | TRBJ1-2 | TRBV20-1 | CSALDSYGYTF | TGCAGTGCTCTGGACAGCTATGGCTACACCTTC
NA | NA | TRBJ1-4 | TRBV7-9 | CASSFRTENEKLFF | TGTGCCAGCAGCTTCAGGACAGAGAATGAAAAACTGTTTTTT
NA | NA | TRBJ1-5 | TRBV18 | CASSPQGWDQPQHF | TGTGCCAGCTCACCCCAGGGTTGGGATCAGCCCCAGCATTTT
once | TRBD2 | TRBJ2-7 | TRBV7-2 | CASSLTSGGAPYEQYF | TGTGCCAGCAGCTTAACTAGCGGGGGGGCCCCCTACGAGCAGTACTTC
NA | NA | TRBJ2-5 | TRBV7-7 | CASSLGPGRQETQYF | TGTGCCAGCAGCTTAGGGCCGGGAAGGCAAGAGACCCAGTACTTC
NA | TRBD1 | TRBJ1-2 | TRBV6-5 | CASSSWDRPYGYTF | TGTGCCAGCAGTTCGTGGGACAGGCCCTATGGCTACACCTTC
NA | NA | TRBJ2-2 | TRBV7-2 | CASSPRGNTGELFF | TGTGCCAGCAGCCCCAGGGGGAACACCGGGGAGCTGTTTTTT
NA | NA | TRBJ2-7 | TRBV5-4 | CASSLYPSSYEQYF | TGTGCCAGCAGCTTGTATCCGTCCTCCTACGAGCAGTACTTC
NA | NA | TRBJ1-2 | TRBV15 | CATSRDGARKTYGYTF | TGTGCCACCAGCAGAGATGGGGCCAGAAAGACTTATGGCTACACCTTC
NA | NA | TRBJ1-1 | TRBV18 | CASSRQSLNTEAFF | TGTGCCAGCTCACGACAGAGCCTGAACACTGAAGCTTTCTTT
NA | TRBD1 | TRBJ2-7 | TRBV27 | CASSLTLGQFSYEQYF | TGTGCCAGCAGTTTAACTCTGGGACAGTTCTCCTACGAGCAGTACTTC
NA | TRBD1 | TRBJ1-4 | TRBV6-4 | CASSAPTGQTSSTNEKLFF | TGTGCCAGCAGTGCCCCGACAGGGCAAACGTCGAGCACTAATGAAAAACTGTTTTTT
NA | TRBD1 | TRBJ2-5 | TRBV7-9 | CASSSWGGTGGETQYF | TGTGCCAGCAGCTCGTGGGGCGGGACAGGGGGGGAGACCCAGTACTTC
NA | TRBD2 | TRBJ2-1 | TRBV19 | CASSRGGASRDEQFF | TGTGCCAGTAGCCGCGGGGGGGCCTCTCGGGATGAGCAGTTCTTC
once | NA | TRBJ2-1 | TRBV19 | CASSKWQGLDEQFF | TGTGCCAGTAGTAAATGGCAGGGTTTGGATGAGCAGTTCTTC
NA | NA | TRBJ1-5 | TRBV30 | CAWSPGEGQPQHF | TGTGCCTGGAGTCCCGGGGAGGGCCAGCCCCAGCATTTT
NA | TRBD2 | TRBJ2-1 | TRBV2 | CASTGGGRRGRAKFF | TGTGCCAGCACTGGCGGGGGGCGCCGGGGCCGAGCAAAGTTCTTC
NA | NA | TRBJ2-3 | TRBV6-5 | CASGRDSLGTDTQYF | TGTGCCAGCGGTCGGGACTCCCTAGGCACAGATACGCAGTATTTT
NA | TRBD1 | TRBJ2-5 | TRBV7-3 | CASSLGTGSQETQYF | TGTGCCAGCAGCTTAGGGACAGGGAGCCAAGAGACCCAGTACTTC
NA | TRBD2 | TRBJ2-3 | TRBV5-4 | CASSVTGLVTDTQYF | TGTGCCAGCAGCGTGACGGGACTAGTCACAGATACGCAGTATTTT